Below are 13 T cell receptor beta chains sequenced from a single sample in a study of T cells in pancreatic ductal adenocarcinoma. Measured with immunoSEQ multiplex PCR; TCRdb has only the in-frame clones, and not every one. The repertoire holds thousands of clones, with around 68% as singletons. The selected patients with pancreatic ductal adenocarcinoma had surgery but no neoadjuvant therapy. The specimen was pancreatic tumor tissue. The receptors here all came from a human donor with pancreatic ductal adenocarcinoma.

This clone is large. The chain joins TRBV7-9 to TRBJ2-1, with D perhaps TRBD2 (6 bases). The germline CDR1 and CDR2 sequences are SEHNR and FQNEAQ (reference sequence). The CDR3 totals 16 residues. Between the trimmed V and J ends, which lost 3 bases and 3 bases, there was a span of 15 bases. The CDR3 is CASSFPPLTSYNEQFF. Written as DNA, the CDR3 is TGTGCCAGCAGCTTTCCCCCTCTGACTAGCTACAATGAGCAGTTCTTC.

The chain carries TRBV11-3 and TRBJ1-2; the match to TRBD1 covers 9 bases. The CDR3 has 15 residues. V shed 5 bases, J shed 2 bases, and the junction held 6 bases outside the gene matches. Germline CDR1 is SGHNT and CDR2 is YENEEA. The DNA for the CDR3 is TGTGCCAGCAGCGGAAACAGGGGGCAGAACTATGGCTACACCTTC. Its translation: CASSGNRGQNYGYTF.

This chain links TRBV28 with TRBJ2-2; perhaps TRBD1 as D (6 bases). The CDR3 runs 13 residues. CDR1 and CDR2 (germline): MDHEN, SYDVKM. V lost 5 bases to trimming and J lost 8 bases, with 12 bases between them. The CDR3 is CASSVRGLGELFF. The CDR3 coding sequence is TGTGCCAGCAGTGTCAGGGGATTGGGGGAGCTGTTTTTT. The whole variable domain, filled in from reference TRBV28 and TRBJ2-2, reads DVKVTQSSRYLVKRTGEKVFLECVQDMDHENMFWYRQDPGLGLRLIYFSYDVKMKEKGDIPEGYSVSREKKERFSLILESASTNQTSMYLCASSVRGLGELFFGEGSRLTVL.

The CDR3 protein is CASSSVTTGVGGYTF. DNA of the CDR3: TGTGCCAGCAGCTCGGTAACGACAGGGGTCGGTGGCTACACCTTC. The chain recombines TRBV7-8 with TRBJ1-2; 8 nucleotides match TRBD1. The CDR3 is 15 residues long. The J segment lost 7 bases and the V segment lost 4 bases, leaving 11 bases of the junction unmatched. The V gene's germline CDR1 is SGHVS and CDR2 FQNEAQ. Full variable domain (outside the CDR3, taken from reference TRBV7-8 and TRBJ1-2): GAGVSQSPRYKVAKRGQDVALRCDPISGHVSLFWYQQALGQGPEFLTYFQNEAQLDKSGLPSDRFFAERPEGSVSTLKIQRTQQEDSAVYLCASSSVTTGVGGYTFGSGTRLTVV.

J is TRBJ2-4 and V is TRBV2, with D perhaps matching TRBD2 (5 bases). Germline-derived CDR1 and CDR2 are SNHLY and FYNNEI. V was pared by 11 bases and J by 7 bases, with 12 bases between. This CDR3 comprises 11 residues. CDR3 in DNA: TGTGCCGGCGGGCATCGGAACATTCAGTACTTC. Its protein is CAGGHRNIQYF.

This clone turned up a few times. This chain uses TRBV28 with TRBJ1-5; perhaps TRBD1 as D (6 bases). The CDR3 loop spans 13 amino acids. The germline gives CDR1 MDHEN, CDR2 SYDVKM. V was shortened by 3 bases and J by 6 bases, with 9 bases between the two germline ends. The CDR3 spells CASSLSGVQPQHF. DNA of the CDR3: TGTGCCAGCAGTTTGTCAGGGGTTCAGCCCCAGCATTTT.

The CDR3 nucleotides are TGCAGCGCTGAGACAGGGGTGGGACAGCCCCAGCATTTT. This sequence encodes CSAETGVGQPQHF. This sequence joins TRBV29-1 and TRBJ1-5, with 8 bases lining up with TRBD1. This CDR3 region has 13 residues. Germline V lookup: CDR1 SQVTM, CDR2 ANQGSEA. V lost 7 bases to trimming and J lost 7 bases; unmatched junction nucleotides: 9.

There are a few counts of this clone. This chain connects TRBV27 to TRBJ2-1; 8 nucleotides line up with TRBD2. Germline V gives CDR1 MNHEY, CDR2 SMNVEV (reference sequence). The V and J ends lost 5 bases and 4 bases, in that order; junction bases with no gene match: 7. The CDR3 sequence is 15 residues long. CDR3 DNA sequence: TGTGCCAGCAGTCGTTCGGGAGGGCCTTACAATGAGCAGTTCTTC. Protein sequence: CASSRSGGPYNEQFF.

This clone rates as large. The chain uses TRBV15 and TRBJ2-2; 9 bases map to TRBD1. The CDR3 has 17 amino acids. Per germline, CDR1 LNHNV and CDR2 YYDKDF (reference sequence). V dropped 4 bases and J dropped 8; count of bases not matched to a gene: 14. The CDR3: CATSNPSGTGLTGELFF. CDR3 in DNA: TGTGCCACCAGCAACCCCTCCGGGACAGGGTTAACTGGGGAGCTGTTTTTT.

This rearrangement joins TRBV7-8 to TRBJ1-5; D is ambiguous. V was trimmed by 5 bases and J by 3 bases, leaving 14 bases between them. Germline V lookup: CDR1 SGHVS, CDR2 FQNEAQ. This CDR3 spans 15 amino acids. This CDR3 reads CASSPTGKPNQPQHF. The DNA of the CDR3 is TGTGCCAGCAGCCCGACCGGGAAACCCAATCAGCCCCAGCATTTT.

Judged by abundance, this clone is large. The chain has TRBV13 and TRBJ2-1; TRBD1 aligns across 8 bases. Germline values: CDR1 PRHDT, CDR2 FYEKMQ (reference sequence). CDR3 size: 15 residues. The J segment lost 9 bases and the V segment lost 4 bases, leaving 11 bases of the junction unmatched. The chain's CDR3 is CASSSSGQGHSEQFF. The CDR3 DNA reads as TGTGCCAGCAGCTCATCAGGACAGGGACATAGTGAGCAGTTCTTC.

This chain connects TRBV19 to TRBJ1-3; D is possibly TRBD1 (6 bases). CDR1 is LNHDA, CDR2 SQIVND, per germline (reference sequence). V shed 9 bases and J shed 0 bases, with 15 bases lying between them. This CDR3 region has 15 residues. The CDR3 nucleotides are TGTGCCAGCAGACCCGACAGGAGCTCTGGAAACACCATATATTTT. Translation: CASRPDRSSGNTIYF. Filled out from reference TRBV19 and TRBJ1-3, the complete variable domain reads DGGITQSPKYLFRKEGQNVTLSCEQNLNHDAMYWYRQDPGQGLRLIYYSQIVNDFQKGDIAEGYSVSREKKESFPLTVTSAQKNPTAFYLCASRPDRSSGNTIYFGEGSWLTVV.

The chain uses TRBV5-1 and TRBJ1-1; D is ambiguous. CDR3 length: 12 amino acids. V lost 0 bases and J 7 bases, leaving 7 bases between the germline ends. In germline, CDR1 is SGHRS, CDR2 YFSETQ. The CDR3 sequence is CASSLVGFEAFF. The CDR3 DNA sequence: TGCGCCAGCAGCTTGGTTGGGTTTGAAGCTTTCTTT.